A single sample gave rise to the 28 T cell receptor beta chains below, sequenced in a study of CD8+CD57+ T cells in acquired aplastic anemia. The TCR beta profiling, which covered VDJ combination and CDR3 sequence, was carried out using genomic DNA as the template. Each CDR3 protein is one row after TCRdb ran MiXCR on the reads. The sample gives some 170,000 distinct CDR3 sequences, roughly 65% of which show up once; more than 40% is in the top ten. Only patients with CD8+CD57+ cell expansion on flow cytometry were chosen for sequencing. The sample consisted of sorted CD4+, CD8+, or CD8+CD57+ T cells (not recorded which) from PBMCs. The origin of the receptors is a human donor with aplastic anemia.

The chain employs TRBV20-1 and TRBJ2-1; tentatively, D is TRBD1 (5 bases). The CDR3 covers 14 residues. V gave up 7 bases and J gave up 7 bases, with 20 bases separating them. The germline V gene encodes CDR1 DFQATT and CDR2 SNEGSKA (reference sequence). Here the CDR3 reads CSGLPRLGVNEQFF. CDR3 nucleotide sequence: TGCAGTGGCTTACCGAGGTTAGGGGTGAATGAGCAGTTCTTC.

This clonotype was seen only a few times. The V gene is TRBV20-1, the J gene TRBJ2-7, with a weak D call TRBD1 (6 bases). Trimming took off 4 bases at V and 0 bases at J, with 10 bases between the two ends. Germline loops: CDR1 DFQATT, CDR2 SNEGSKA (reference sequence). The CDR3 covers 13 residues. The CDR3 sequence is CSATVDSSYEQYF. The CDR3 nucleotides read TGCAGTGCTACCGTGGACAGCTCCTACGAGCAGTACTTC.

This chain links TRBV11-3 with TRBJ2-2; TRBD1 agrees at 7 bases. V shed 4 bases and J 4 bases; nucleotides not matched to a gene: 9. Germline V gives CDR1 SGHNT, CDR2 YENEEA. The CDR3 runs to 16 residues. DNA of the CDR3: TGTGCCAGCAGCTCGAGGGGGCAGGGCCCCACCGGGGAGCTGTTTTTT. Translated, it gives CASSSRGQGPTGELFF.

This clonotype occurred a few times. The chain has TRBV7-3 and TRBJ2-5, with 10 bases identical to TRBD2. The trim removed 3 bases at V and 4 bases at J, leaving 8 bases unmatched. CDR3 length: 16 residues. The germline gives CDR1 SGHTA, CDR2 FQGTGA. For the CDR3, the DNA is TGTGCCAGCAGCTTTTCCAGCGGGGGGGTTGGAGAGACCCAGTACTTC. Translated: CASSFSSGGVGETQYF. Complete variable domain (other parts from reference TRBV7-3 and TRBJ2-5): GAGVSQTPSNKVTEKGKYVELRCDPISGHTALYWYRQSLGQGPEFLIYFQGTGAADDSGLPNDRFFAVRPEGSVSTLKIQRTERGDSAVYLCASSFSSGGVGETQYFGPGTRLLVL.

This clonotype was counted many times. The V and J genes are TRBV2 and TRBJ1-1; D gene ambiguous. Germline values: CDR1 SNHLY, CDR2 FYNNEI. V shed 8 bases and J shed 4 bases, with 8 bases lying between them. The CDR3 totals 11 residues. The CDR3 reads CASRIGTEAFF. CDR3 DNA: TGTGCCAGCCGTATCGGCACTGAAGCTTTCTTT.

The rearrangement uses TRBV7-9 and TRBJ2-7; 8 bases map to TRBD2. Trimming cost V 1 base and J 5 bases; bases outside gene matches: 10. Germline V gene lookup returns CDR1 SEHNR and CDR2 FQNEAQ (reference sequence). The CDR3 runs to 16 residues. The CDR3 DNA follows: TGTGCCAGCAGCTTAGTCAACGGACTAGCAGGTAACGAGCAGTACTTC. Its protein is CASSLVNGLAGNEQYF.

This clonotype turned up a few times. J is TRBJ2-1 and V is TRBV2; 7 positions agree with TRBD1. The J segment lost 3 bases and the V segment lost 8 bases, leaving 13 bases of the junction unmatched. The germline V gene encodes CDR1 SNHLY and CDR2 FYNNEI. The CDR3 runs to 16 residues. This CDR3 reads CASSPFPTGSYNEQFF. CDR3 sequence (DNA): TGTGCCAGCTCACCTTTCCCGACAGGGAGCTACAATGAGCAGTTCTTC.

The table lists this clonotype with a few counts. The V gene is TRBV7-2, the J gene TRBJ1-2; D may be TRBD1 (6 bases). V lost 1 base, J lost 5 bases, and 14 bases lay in between. This CDR3 is 15 amino acids long. Per the germline V gene, CDR1 is SGHTA and CDR2 is FQGNSA. The CDR3 sequence: CASSLGMTGQYGYTF. In DNA, the CDR3 is TGTGCCAGCAGCTTAGGCATGACAGGACAATATGGCTACACCTTC. Full variable domain (outside the CDR3, taken from reference TRBV7-2 and TRBJ1-2): GAGVSQSPSNKVTEKGKDVELRCDPISGHTALYWYRQSLGQGLEFLIYFQGNSAPDKSGLPSDRFSAERTGGSVSTLTIQRTQQEDSAVYLCASSLGMTGQYGYTFGSGTRLTVV.

On this clonotype: Sequence at one end of the junction differs from germline and may be a read error. The rearrangement links TRBV7-2 to TRBJ1-2; weak D call: TRBD1 (5 bases). Germline V gives CDR1 SGHTA, CDR2 FQGNSA. The CDR3 sequence is 13 residues long. CDR3 amino acids: CASSLGDRHQGPF. The CDR3 nucleotides are TGTGCCAGCAGCTTAGGGGACCGGCATCAAGGACCCTTC.

Note on this clonotype: A much larger clone lies a single base off, so this may be a read error. The V and J genes are TRBV6-4 and TRBJ1-2; D gene uncertain. Between the trimmed V and J ends, which lost 2 bases and 2 bases, there was a span of 9 bases. Germline-derived CDR1 and CDR2 are MRHNA and SNTAGT. CDR3 length: 14 amino acids. The CDR3 is CASSDLSQNYGYTF. The DNA for the CDR3 is TGTGCCAGCAGTGACCTCTCCCAAAACTATGGCTACACCTTC.

V usage is TRBV29-1 and J usage is TRBJ2-2, with a tentative D call TRBD2 (6 bases). The V end lost 6 bases, the J end lost 3 bases, and 14 bases lay between the germline ends. The CDR3 runs 14 residues. Germline V gene sequence: CDR1 SQVTM, CDR2 ANQGSEA. The DNA for the CDR3 is TGCAGCGTCCTCGGGGGTTTGGACACCGGGGAGCTGTTTTTT. Its protein product is CSVLGGLDTGELFF.

CDR3 region: CASSSRTGAGANVLTF. The CDR3 nucleotides read TGTGCCAGCAGCTCAAGGACAGGGGCTGGGGCCAACGTCCTGACTTTC. The gene calls are TRBV7-3 and TRBJ2-6; 9 nucleotides match TRBD1. Germline V gives CDR1 SGHTA, CDR2 FQGTGA. CDR3 size: 16 residues. V was clipped by 4 bases and J by 2 bases; unmatched bases: 3.

A remark on this clonotype: Relative to the germline gene, one junction end is altered; a read error may explain this. The chain uses TRBV5-5 and TRBJ2-7; 7 nucleotides agree with TRBD1. This CDR3 is 14 amino acids long. The germline V gene has CDR1 SGHKS and CDR2 YYEKEE (reference sequence). The CDR3 spells CASSSGQRVNEQHF. The CDR3 nucleotides read TGTGCCAGCAGCTCGGGACAGAGGGTCAACGAGCAGCACTTC.

CDR3 sequence: CATSRSYNEQFF. The CDR3 bases are TGTGCCACCAGTCGCAGCTACAATGAGCAGTTCTTC. The rearrangement joins TRBV24-1 to TRBJ2-1, with no clear D. Trimming took off 6 bases at V and 3 bases at J, with 5 bases between the two ends. Germline CDR1 reads KGHDR; CDR2 reads SFDVKD. The CDR3 has 12 amino acids.

The rearrangement uses TRBV19 and TRBJ2-3; D is perhaps TRBD2 (5 bases). The V and J ends lost 5 bases and 4 bases respectively, with 13 bases between them. CDR3 size: 14 residues. Germline lookup yields CDR1 LNHDA and CDR2 SQIVND (reference sequence). The CDR3 sequence is CASSPGRNADTQYF. The DNA of the CDR3 is TGTGCCAGTAGTCCGGGAAGGAATGCAGATACGCAGTATTTT.

For the CDR3, the DNA is TGCGCCAGCAGCCAAGATAGTTTATTCTCACCCCTCCACTTT. Its translation: CASSQDSLFSPLHF. V is TRBV4-3 and J is TRBJ1-6, with no clear D. With 0 bases removed from V and 10 bases from J, the gap between germline ends came to 10 bases. CDR1 LGHNA and CDR2 YSLEER come from the germline V gene. The CDR3 has 14 amino acids.

There are a few counts of this clonotype. A clone one base away is much larger, so this may be a read error. The CDR3: CSALPPGLARNQPQHF. CDR3 in DNA: TGCAGTGCCCTTCCCCCGGGACTAGCTCGCAATCAGCCCCAGCATTTT. The V call is TRBV20-1, the J call TRBJ1-5, with D possibly being TRBD1 (5 bases). With 6 bases removed from V and 2 bases from J, the gap between germline ends came to 20 bases. The CDR3 contains 16 residues. Germline V gives CDR1 DFQATT, CDR2 SNEGSKA (reference sequence).

Remarks on this clonotype: Its ends do not fully match the called genes, so a read error is possible. The chain combines TRBV5-5 with TRBJ2-7, with 7 bases lining up with TRBD1. The CDR3 extends over 13 amino acids. The germline CDR1 and CDR2 sequences are SGHKS and YYEKEE (reference sequence). CDR3 region: CASSQTGTYEQYF. CDR3 DNA sequence: TGCGCCAGCAGCCAGACAGGGACCTACGAGCAGTACTTC. The complete variable domain, with remaining parts taken from reference TRBV5-5 and TRBJ2-7, reads DAGVTQSPTHLIKTRGQQVTLRCSPISGHKSVSWYQQVLGQGPQFIFQYYEKEERGRGNFPDRFSARQFPNYSSELNVNALLLGDSALYLCASSQTGTYEQYFGPGTRLTVT.

The table lists this clonotype with many counts. V gene TRBV11-2 combines with J gene TRBJ2-2; D is uncertain. This CDR3 has 15 amino acids. Germline lookup yields CDR1 SGHAT and CDR2 FQNNGV. Deletions cut 5 bases from V and 2 bases from J, with 12 bases between. Here the CDR3 reads CASSPPRSNTGELFF. The CDR3 region has the DNA TGTGCCAGCAGCCCACCAAGGAGTAACACCGGGGAGCTGTTTTTT.

This clonotype was seen just once. As DNA, the CDR3 is TGTGCCAGACGCGGACTAGCGGGAGGGCCCAAGGACGAGCAGTACTTC. The encoded protein is CARRGLAGGPKDEQYF. The rearrangement links TRBV2 to TRBJ2-7; 15 bases are a match to TRBD2. Germline lookup yields CDR1 SNHLY and CDR2 FYNNEI. The CDR3 totals 16 residues. The J segment lost 5 bases and the V segment lost 9 bases, leaving 11 bases of the junction unmatched.

This clonotype showed up just a few times. A read error may be the cause here, since a much bigger clone is one base away. The chain uses TRBV5-4 and TRBJ2-1; D is unresolved. Germline V lookup: CDR1 SGHNT, CDR2 YYREEE (reference sequence). CDR3 length equals 15 residues. CDR3 sequence (DNA): TGTGCCAGCAGCTTGGTGGCAGCCTCCTACAATGAGCAGCTCTTC. This translates into CASSLVAASYNEQLF.

For the CDR3, the DNA is TGTGCCAGCTACCGGGACAGCTCTGGAAACACCATATATTTT. As protein: CASYRDSSGNTIYF. The chain recombines TRBV7-9 with TRBJ1-3; 7 positions match TRBD1. This CDR3 spans 14 amino acids. V gave up 8 bases and J gave up 0 bases; unmatched junction bases: 4. Germline CDR1 and CDR2: SEHNR and FQNEAQ (reference sequence). Together with reference TRBV7-9 and TRBJ1-3, the CDR3 gives the full variable domain: DTGVSQNPRHKITKRGQNVTFRCDPISEHNRLYWYRQTLGQGPEFLTYFQNEAQLEKSRLLSDRFSAERPKGSFSTLEIQRTEQGDSAMYLCASYRDSSGNTIYFGEGSWLTVV.

J is TRBJ1-2 and V is TRBV10-3; 8 nucleotides match TRBD1. Germline trimming cut 2 bases from V and 8 bases from J; bases unmatched to any gene: 7. CDR1 is ENHRY and CDR2 is SYGVKD in the germline V gene. The CDR3 has 14 amino acids. DNA of the CDR3: TGTGCCATCAGTGAGGTTCAGGGGGCCGGAGGCTACACCTTC. Its translation is CAISEVQGAGGYTF.

This clonotype was picked up a small number of times. The genes are TRBV7-3 and TRBJ2-1; unclear D gene. The CDR3 totals 14 residues. Germline CDR1 is SGHTA and CDR2 is FQGTGA. With 4 bases removed from V and 0 bases from J, the gap between germline ends came to 7 bases. CDR3 in amino acids: CASSSTGSYNEQFF. The CDR3 nucleotides read TGTGCCAGCAGCTCGACTGGCTCCTACAATGAGCAGTTCTTC.

This chain connects TRBV7-2 to TRBJ1-4, with D possibly being TRBD1 (6 bases). Trimming pared 5 bases from V and 7 bases from J, leaving 20 bases between. Germline lookup yields CDR1 SGHTA and CDR2 FQGNSA. This CDR3 is 16 amino acids long. The CDR3 sequence: CASSESTGTNTEKLFF. The CDR3 DNA follows: TGTGCCAGCAGCGAATCAACAGGGACGAACACTGAAAAACTGTTTTTT.

The chain recombines TRBV2 with TRBJ2-7, with 7 bases aligning to TRBD2. The CDR3 is 14 residues long. CDR1 SNHLY and CDR2 FYNNEI come from the germline V gene. V shed 9 bases, J shed 2 bases, and the junction held 10 bases outside the gene matches. The CDR3 loop is CASSERGGAYEQYF. The CDR3 coding sequence is TGTGCCAGTAGCGAGAGGGGAGGGGCCTACGAGCAGTACTTC.

The gene calls are TRBV12-3 or TRBV12-4 and TRBJ2-7, with 10 positions matching TRBD1. J was trimmed by 3 bases and V by 6 bases; bases with no gene match: 5. The CDR3 covers 14 residues. The CDR3 region has the DNA TGTGCCAGCAGGGACAGGGGGGTGGTCTACGAGCAGTACTTC. Translation: CASRDRGVVYEQYF.

This chain connects TRBV5-1 to TRBJ2-5; D is uncertain. Germline V gene data show CDR1 as SGHRS and CDR2 as YFSETQ. This CDR3 is 15 amino acids long. The V and J ends lost 0 bases and 1 base respectively, with 10 bases between them. This CDR3 reads CASSLGQLIQETQYF. In nucleotides, the CDR3 is TGCGCCAGCAGCTTGGGGCAACTCATCCAAGAGACCCAGTACTTC.